This entry is about one TCR beta chain. The sample comes from a study of blood T cell repertoires in COVID-19. Using immunoSEQ multiplex PCR, the repertoire was profiled, and TCRdb retains in-frame clones only, with some absent. The table shows 200,000 to 300,000 clones, with roughly 79% occurring only once. V lost 4 bases and J 5 bases, leaving 15 bases between the germline ends. The germline CDR1 and CDR2 sequences are KGHSH and LQKENI. The CDR3 totals 14 residues. The receptor was isolated from a woman aged 80 or over with COVID-19, enrolled during active disease. Sequencing was performed on peripheral blood. The genes are TRBV18 and TRBJ2-7, with D perhaps matching TRBD2 (5 bases). The CDR3 region is CASSQARAGDEQYF. DNA for the CDR3: TGTGCCAGCTCACAAGCGCGGGCCGGGGACGAGCAGTACTTC. The whole variable domain, filled in from reference TRBV18 and TRBJ2-7, reads NAGVMQNPRHLVRRRGQEARLRCSPMKGHSHVYWYRQLPEEGLKFMVYLQKENIIDESGMPKERFSAEFPKEGPSILRIQQVVRGDSAAYFCASSQARAGDEQYFGPGTRLTVT.